A selection of T cell receptor beta chains follows, all from one sample in a study of OX40 agonist ivuxolimab in advanced cancers. Sequencing was performed with immunoSEQ multiplex PCR; in TCRdb, only in-frame clones are kept and a portion is missing. The data contain approximately 20,000 clones, 85% to 90% of them singletons. The sequencing used CD4+ or CD8+ T cells sorted from blood, collected in a trial of the OX40 agonist ivuxolimab. The receptors here all came from an adult with an advanced solid tumor such as melanoma, head and neck, liver or kidney cancer. Each CDR3 is given with its conserved first and last residue. The D gene is left open where the match is weak. A row's size may be missing; if present it is once, few, many or a size class.

j_call clone_size d_call v_call cdr3_nt cdr3_aa
TRBJ1-4 - - TRBV29-1 TGCAGCGGCCTGGGGGAAAAACTGTTTTTT CSGLGEKLFF
TRBJ1-1 - - TRBV10-2 TGCGCCAGCGGAGGGTCGGGGAACACTGAAGCTTTCTTT CASGGSGNTEAFF
TRBJ1-1 - - TRBV19 TGTGCCAGTAGTATAGATCCGGCCGCGGAGGGGTTTTTCGTGAACACTGAAGCTTTCTTT CASSIDPAAEGFFVNTEAFF
TRBJ1-2 - TRBD1 TRBV11-2 TGTGCCAGCAGATTAGAGGGGGCGGCGGTGGGCTACACCTTC CASRLEGAAVGYTF
TRBJ1-2 - - TRBV13 TGTGCCAGCAGCTTAGTCAGCCAGCAACCGCACTATGGCTACACCTTC CASSLVSQQPHYGYTF
TRBJ2-7 - TRBD1 TRBV29-1 TGCAGCGCCCGAGGGACAGCCCCTACCTACGAGCAGTACTTC CSARGTAPTYEQYF
TRBJ1-4 - - TRBV11-2 TGTGCCAGCAGCGGGGCGATAACAACTAATGAAAAACTGTTTTTT CASSGAITTNEKLFF
TRBJ2-7 once - TRBV29-1 TGCAGCGTTAGGGCAGGCGAGCAGTACTTC CSVRAGEQYF
TRBJ2-5 - TRBD2 TRBV7-9 TGTGCCAGCAGCTTCATGGAGCGGGGAGGGCTTCGGTACCAAGAGACCCAGTACTTC CASSFMERGGLRYQETQYF
TRBJ1-5 - - TRBV5-6 TGTGCCAGCAGCCCGTGGGGGGGTCAGCCCCAGCATTTT CASSPWGGQPQHF
TRBJ1-1 - - TRBV27 TGTGCCAGCAGGCAGGGAGGGACTGAAGCTTTCTTT CASRQGGTEAFF
TRBJ1-1 - - TRBV7-8 TGTGCCAGCAGCTCCCCCGGAGGGTCGGTCACTGAAGCTTTCTTT CASSSPGGSVTEAFF
TRBJ1-2 medium-sized - TRBV9 TGTGCCAGCAGCGCACCCCCCACAGGGCGGTTC CASSAPPTGRF
TRBJ2-7 - - TRBV11-2 TGTGCCAGCAGCCTGGACCGGGACGAGCAGTACTTC CASSLDRDEQYF
TRBJ2-7 - TRBD1 TRBV9 TGTGCCAGCAGCGTAGCAGGGGGCACCTACGAGCAGTACTTC CASSVAGGTYEQYF
TRBJ1-3 - - TRBV10-3 TGTGCCATCAGGACCGGAGACAGCTCTGGAAACACCATATATTTT CAIRTGDSSGNTIYF
TRBJ2-7 - TRBD2 TRBV10-1 TGCGCCAGCAGGGGACTAGTCCTCTACGAGCAGTACTTC CASRGLVLYEQYF
TRBJ2-5 - - TRBV7-8 TGTGCCAGCAGCTGGAGCGGGCCCCAAGAGACCCAGTACTTC CASSWSGPQETQYF
TRBJ2-1 - TRBD2 TRBV7-2 TGTGCCAGCAGGACCTGGGAGCGGGGGGATAACCACAATGAGCAGTTCTTC CASRTWERGDNHNEQFF
TRBJ1-5 - - TRBV5-6 TGTGCCAGCAGCCCCGCTGGGGGGGAGCCCCAGCATTTT CASSPAGGEPQHF
TRBJ2-2 - - TRBV10-3 TGTGCCATCGCTAAGGGGACCGGGGAGCTGTTTTTT CAIAKGTGELFF
TRBJ2-3 - TRBD2 TRBV7-9 TGTGCCAGCAGCCCACGGGGGGGAGCCCTGGCAGATACGCAGTATTTT CASSPRGGALADTQYF
TRBJ2-5 - TRBD2 TRBV29-1 TGCAGCGGCTGGGACTACTTACAAAATACCCAAGAGACCCAGTACTTC CSGWDYLQNTQETQYF
TRBJ1-2 - TRBD1 TRBV6-5 TGTGCCAGCAGTTACTTGGAGGGGGCGGGTGGCTACACCTTC CASSYLEGAGGYTF
TRBJ2-1 - TRBD2 TRBV4-2 TGTGCCAGCAGCCAAGATCTGAGGACTAGCGAACTAGAGCAGTTCTTC CASSQDLRTSELEQFF
TRBJ2-1 - TRBD1 TRBV27 TGTGCCAGCGGGACAGCCGCCTACAATGAGCAGTTCTTC CASGTAAYNEQFF
TRBJ2-3 - TRBD2 TRBV4-2 TGTGCCAGCAGCCAAGTCCCGGGAGGTCCAGATACGCAGTATTTT CASSQVPGGPDTQYF
TRBJ1-6 - TRBD1 TRBV2 TGTGCCAGCAGAGACAGGGGGAATGGTTCACCCCTCCACTTT CASRDRGNGSPLHF
TRBJ2-5 - TRBD2 TRBV11-2 TGTGCCAGCAGCGCCGATCCGGGACTAGCTACAGGGACCCAGTACTTC CASSADPGLATGTQYF
TRBJ2-7 - - TRBV5-1 TGCGCCAGCAGCTTGGGGCCGGGGACGGGGTACGAGCAGTACTTC CASSLGPGTGYEQYF
TRBJ2-3 - - TRBV4-1 TGCGCCAGCAGCCTCAAGACACCACGAGCGGGCCTCACAGATACGCAGTATTTT CASSLKTPRAGLTDTQYF
TRBJ1-6 - TRBD1 TRBV7-2 TGTGCCAGCAGCTGGACAGGGGGCCCATATAATTCACCCCTCCACTTT CASSWTGGPYNSPLHF
TRBJ2-1 few - TRBV7-9 TGTGCCAGCAGCATCACGAACAGGGCCTACAATGAGCAGTTCTTC CASSITNRAYNEQFF
TRBJ1-5 - - TRBV2 TGTGCCAGCAGTCAGGTGGGGAATAGCAATCAGCCCCAGCATTTT CASSQVGNSNQPQHF
TRBJ2-5 few - TRBV10-2 TGCGCCAGCAGTGAGTCGGGTAGGGGAGAGACCCAGTACTTC CASSESGRGETQYF
TRBJ2-1 - - TRBV5-1 TGCGCCAGCAGCCCTAGGGGGTCCGATGAGCAGTTCTTC CASSPRGSDEQFF